Following are 14 T cell receptor beta chains from one sample sequenced in a study of read filtering for tumor transcriptome and immune sequencing. From approximately 400 ng of RNA, a library with molecular barcoded alpha/delta and beta/gamma adaptors was made. In TCRdb, the reads were re-called with MiXCR into one record per CDR3 protein. The sample has about 93,000 distinct CDR3 sequences; under 25% are singletons. Material for sequencing was a population of CD138-negative cells sorted from bone marrow. The origin of the receptors is a donor aged 40 or over with multiple myeloma.

This clonotype was counted at least ten times. This chain joins TRBV20-1 and TRBJ2-7; TRBD2 matches at 10 bases. The V gene end was trimmed by 6 bases and the J gene end by 2 bases; junction bases not matched to a gene: 7. The germline V gene encodes CDR1 DFQATT and CDR2 SNEGSKA (reference sequence). The CDR3 is 14 residues long. The CDR3 DNA sequence: TGCAGTGCCTCGGACCTAGCGGGGGCCTACGAGCAGTACTTC. It encodes CSASDLAGAYEQYF.

In this sample, this clonotype turned up many times. The rearrangement links TRBV20-1 to TRBJ2-7, with a possible D match to TRBD1 (6 bases). The CDR3 contains 12 residues. Germline loops: CDR1 DFQATT, CDR2 SNEGSKA (reference sequence). V lost 5 bases, J lost 2 bases, and 10 bases lay in between. The DNA for the CDR3 is TGCAGTGCTGCCGGACAGACCTACGAGCAGTACTTC. Encoded protein: CSAAGQTYEQYF.

For this clonotype: A single base separates this from a much larger clone, so it may be a read error. The J gene is TRBJ1-1, the V gene TRBV28; no clear D gene. The CDR3 covers 12 residues. CDR1 is MDHEN and CDR2 is SYDVKM in the germline V gene. The CDR3 spells CVSTGLGAEAFF. For the CDR3, the DNA is TGTGTCAGCACCGGCCTTGGAGCTGAAGCTTTCTTT.

Worth noting for this clonotype: Possible read error: a much larger clone is one base away. The rearrangement uses TRBV5-1 and TRBJ2-3; D not resolved. CDR3 length: 14 amino acids. CDR1 and CDR2 from the germline V gene are SGHRS and YFSETQ. V shed 2 bases and J shed 5 bases, with 12 bases lying between them. DNA for the CDR3: TGCGCCAGCAGCTTTGGCCTGGGAAGAGATACGCAGTATTTT. Its translation is CASSFGLGRDTQYF.

The V call is TRBV11-2, the J call TRBJ1-2; no firm D call. The ends were cut back, 1 base at V and 0 bases at J, with 9 bases in the middle. Per the germline V gene, CDR1 is SGHAT and CDR2 is FQNNGV. The CDR3 is 15 residues long. The CDR3 DNA follows: TGTGCCAGCAGCTTAGCGTATTTAGCTAACTATGGCTACACCTTC. Protein: CASSLAYLANYGYTF.

This clonotype showed up many times. The genes are TRBV27 and TRBJ2-3, with a possible D match to TRBD2 (5 bases). Deletions cut 5 bases from V and 4 bases from J, with 10 bases between. This CDR3 has 13 amino acids. Germline V lookup: CDR1 MNHEY, CDR2 SMNVEV (reference sequence). Here the CDR3 DNA reads TGTGCCAGCAGTATAGCGTGGCCAGATACGCAGTATTTT. Amino acids: CASSIAWPDTQYF.

This rearrangement joins TRBV6-2 or TRBV6-3 to TRBJ1-5; maybe TRBD1 (6 bases). The CDR3 totals 15 residues. Trimming stripped 5 bases from V and 4 bases from J, with 15 bases between. Germline V CDR1 and CDR2: MNHEY, SVGEGT. The CDR3 bases are TGTGCCAGCAGTCTCAGGGGAATCGGGAATCAGCCCCAGCATTTT. Its translation: CASSLRGIGNQPQHF.

With respect to this clonotype: A much more abundant neighbour one base away suggests this may be a read error. The CDR3 reads CASGVSGGSTDTQYF. The CDR3, as DNA: TGTGCCAGCGGCGTGAGCGGGGGGTCTACAGATACGCAGTATTTT. The chain links TRBV9 to TRBJ2-3; 9 positions match TRBD2. Looked up from germline, CDR1 is SGDLS and CDR2 is YYNGEE. This CDR3 is 15 amino acids long.

In its sample, this clonotype was seen many times. The CDR3 spells CAWSGLAGGVTDTQYF. The CDR3 DNA follows: TGTGCCTGGAGTGGACTAGCGGGGGGGGTTACAGATACGCAGTATTTT. V is TRBV30 and J is TRBJ2-3; 14 bases fit TRBD2. Per germline, CDR1 GTSNPN and CDR2 SVGIG (reference sequence). V lost 1 base to trimming and J lost 3 bases; unmatched junction nucleotides: 3. This CDR3 is 16 amino acids long.

Of note for this clonotype: A far larger clone is one base from this, pointing to a likely read error. The CDR3 ends on some other residue instead of the conserved phenylalanine or tryptophan, so this is likely a read error. The chain has TRBV4-1 and TRBJ2-1, with 7 bases fitting TRBD2. Germline V CDR1 and CDR2: MGHRA, YSYEKL. There are 16 residues in the CDR3. CDR3 coding DNA: TGTGCCAGCAGCCGTGATAGTGGACTAGAAAAGGGTGAGCAGTTCCTC. Its translation is CASSRDSGLEKGEQFL.

The chain has TRBV19 and TRBJ2-3; TRBD1 matches 11 bases. V was pared by 8 bases and J by 9 bases, with 7 bases of the junction left unmatched. CDR1 is LNHDA and CDR2 is SQIVND in the germline V gene (reference sequence). CDR3 length: 13 amino acids. For the CDR3, the DNA is TGTGCCAGTCGGGACAGGGGGATTCGGACGCAGTATTTT. Translation: CASRDRGIRTQYF.

This clonotype was counted at least ten times. The chain joins TRBV12-3 or TRBV12-4 to TRBJ2-3; 9 nucleotides match TRBD2. V was pared by 3 bases and J by 6 bases, with 4 bases of the junction left unmatched. This CDR3 contains 14 residues. This CDR3 is CASSFRRGGDTQYF. CDR3 nucleotides: TGTGCCAGCAGTTTTAGGCGGGGGGGCGATACGCAGTATTTT.

The rearrangement joins TRBV7-9 to TRBJ2-3; TRBD2 agrees at 12 bases. The CDR3 extends over 19 amino acids. J lost 1 base, V lost 5 bases, and 13 bases had no gene match. CDR1 is SEHNR and CDR2 is FQNEAQ in the germline V gene (reference sequence). The DNA for the CDR3 is TGTGCCAGCAGCCCGAGCTGGCTAGCGGGGGGGATGGGCACAGATACGCAGTATTTT. It translates to CASSPSWLAGGMGTDTQYF.

About this clonotype itself: At one end, the junction sequence differs from germline, possibly due to a read error. The chain combines TRBV5-1 with TRBJ1-4; a possible D gene is TRBD1 (6 bases). The CDR3 sequence is 13 residues long. Germline assignment: CDR1 SGHRS and CDR2 YFSETQ. The CDR3, as DNA: TGCGCCAGCAGCTTACAGGGTCGAGGAAAATTGTTTTTT. Translation: CASSLQGRGKLFF.